The 17 T cell receptor beta chains reported below all come from one sample, sequenced in a study of Graves' ophthalmopathy and Graves' hyperthyroidism. TCR beta CDR3 regions were amplified from RNA transcripts. Second-round multiplex PCR came after a first-round RT-PCR that employed HTBI primers. TCRdb independently ran MiXCR on the multiplex PCR reads; one entry per CDR3 protein. The sample shows 600,000 to 950,000 distinct CDR3 sequences, 40% of them seen only once. Sequencing was done on a sample of peripheral blood. The receptors originated from an adult man with Graves' ophthalmopathy.

This clonotype was detected only once. This chain joins TRBV29-1 and TRBJ1-5; D is ambiguous. Germline CDR1 reads SQVTM; CDR2 reads ANQGSEA. The CDR3 is made up of 13 amino acids. The V and J ends lost 3 bases and 3 bases respectively, with 9 bases between them. This CDR3 reads CSVDAGDNQPQHF. In nucleotides, the CDR3 is TGCAGCGTTGACGCCGGGGACAATCAGCCCCAGCATTTT.

This clonotype has just a few counts. The junction departs from germline at one end; a sequencing error may be responsible. The chain employs TRBV7-9 and TRBJ2-2, with D unresolved. CDR1 is SEHNR and CDR2 is FQNEAQ in the germline V gene (reference sequence). The CDR3 covers 16 residues. CDR3 nucleotide sequence: TGCGCCAGCAGCCAAGATGGTGCCGCGAACACCGGGGAGCTGTTTTTT. It yields the protein CASSQDGAANTGELFF.

The chain joins TRBV25-1 to TRBJ2-2; D possibly corresponds to TRBD2 (6 bases). This CDR3 has 13 amino acids. Germline CDR1 MGHDK, CDR2 SYGVNS. V lost 4 bases to trimming and J lost 9 bases, with 12 bases between them. The CDR3 nucleotides are TGTGCCAGCAGTGGGGGACTGGGACGGGAGCTGTTTTTT. Its protein product is CASSGGLGRELFF.

On this clonotype: Mismatch with germline at one junction end may stem from a read error. The J gene is TRBJ2-5, the V gene TRBV5-8; TRBD2 matches 8 bases. This CDR3 comprises 11 residues. From germline, CDR1 is SGHTS and CDR2 YDEGEE. Here the CDR3 reads CASSFIPGGNF. The CDR3 bases are TGCGCCAGCAGCTTCATCCCGGGGGGGAACTTC. The full variable domain, rest sourced from reference TRBV5-8 and TRBJ2-5, is EAGVTQSPTHLIKTRGQQATLRCSPISGHTSVYWYQQALGLGLQFLLWYDEGEERNRGNFPPRFSGRQFPNYSSELNVNALELEDSALYLCASSFIPGGNFGPGTRLLVL.

V is TRBV2 and J is TRBJ1-1, with TRBD1 as a possible D gene (6 bases). The CDR3 is 15 residues long. Germline CDR1 and CDR2: SNHLY and FYNNEI. V dropped 1 base and J dropped 6 bases, with 15 bases sitting between them. The CDR3 loop reads CASSEGGGYGAEAFF. The CDR3 nucleotides are TGTGCCAGCAGTGAAGGTGGGGGCTATGGCGCTGAAGCTTTCTTT.

In nucleotides, the CDR3 is TGCAGTGCAGGGGACATCGGACACAATCAGCCCCAGCATTTT. Translated: CSAGDIGHNQPQHF. The J gene is TRBJ1-5, the V gene TRBV20-1; D is possibly TRBD1 (6 bases). The CDR3 spans 14 residues. CDR1 is DFQATT, CDR2 SNEGSKA, per germline (reference sequence). V was trimmed by 6 bases and J by 3 bases, leaving 15 bases between them.

This clonotype was detected only a few times. The chain employs TRBV6-1 and TRBJ2-5, with no clear D. Germline V gives CDR1 MNHNS, CDR2 SASEGT. V lost 7 bases and J lost 5, with 14 bases in between. The CDR3 has 13 residues. In DNA form, the CDR3 reads TGTGCCAGCAAGGTCCACAATTACGAGACCCAGTACTTC. Translation gives CASKVHNYETQYF.

This clonotype was recorded many times. The chain joins TRBV7-9 to TRBJ2-7; D gene ambiguous. This CDR3 has 13 amino acids. CDR1 and CDR2 (germline): SEHNR, FQNEAQ (reference sequence). V was trimmed by 6 bases and J by 3 bases, leaving 12 bases between them. CDR3 protein: CASSPVGRYEQYF. As DNA, the CDR3 is TGTGCCAGCAGTCCGGTAGGGCGCTACGAGCAGTACTTC. Using reference TRBV7-9 and TRBJ2-7 for the parts outside the CDR3, the full variable domain is DTGVSQNPRHKITKRGQNVTFRCDPISEHNRLYWYRQTLGQGPEFLTYFQNEAQLEKSRLLSDRFSAERPKGSFSTLEIQRTEQGDSAMYLCASSPVGRYEQYFGPGTRLTVT.

This clonotype has at least ten counts. The chain is built from TRBV2 and TRBJ1-4; 10 nucleotides agree with TRBD1. The CDR3 extends over 14 amino acids. CDR1 and CDR2 (germline): SNHLY, FYNNEI. The ends lost 6 bases at V and 6 bases at J; junction bases unmatched: 4. The CDR3 protein is CASSRDRGDEKLFF. In nucleotides, the CDR3 is TGTGCCAGCAGCAGGGACAGGGGAGATGAAAAACTGTTTTTT.

This chain connects TRBV6-5 to TRBJ2-7, with a possible D match to TRBD1 (5 bases). The CDR3 has 12 amino acids. CDR1 is MNHEY, CDR2 SVGAGI, per germline. V was shortened by 6 bases and J by 6 bases, with 12 bases between the two germline ends. CDR3 sequence (DNA): TGTGCCAGCAGCGAAGACAGACTCGAGCAGTACTTC. This translates into CASSEDRLEQYF.

The chain links TRBV11-2 to TRBJ1-1; no clear D. CDR1 and CDR2 (germline): SGHAT, FQNNGV. V lost 2 bases to trimming and J lost 4 bases, with 11 bases between them. CDR3 size: 14 residues. The DNA for the CDR3 is TGTGCCAGCAGCTTATCCCAAAAAGGCACTGAAGCTTTCTTT. This translates into CASSLSQKGTEAFF.

In its sample, this clonotype was seen a few times. CDR3 sequence (DNA): TGCAGTGCTAGTCTCCGCCTAGCGGGCAACACCGGGGAGCTGTTTTTT. It encodes CSASLRLAGNTGELFF. The V call is TRBV20-1, the J call TRBJ2-2; 8 positions agree with TRBD2. Trimming took 3 bases from V and 2 from J; bases not matched to a gene: 8. Germline-derived CDR1 and CDR2 are DFQATT and SNEGSKA (reference sequence). The CDR3 totals 16 residues.

Concerning this clonotype itself: The conserved phenylalanine or tryptophan is not found at the CDR3 terminus, so this likely reflects a read error. Because the CDR3's place on the DNA is in doubt, the DNA is left out and the CDR3 is given as listed by TCRdb. V is TRBV7-9 and J is TRBJ1-1. A total of 8 residues make up the CDR3, ends included. Looked up from germline, CDR1 is SEHNR and CDR2 is FQNEAQ (reference sequence). CDR3: CASSLAGA.

A word on this clonotype: Mismatch with germline at one junction end may stem from a read error. The chain has TRBV10-2 and TRBJ2-7; 16 positions match TRBD2. The length of the CDR3 is 18 residues. CDR1 WSHSY and CDR2 SAAADI come from the germline V gene. The CDR3 protein is CASRDTGGLAGGIYVQYF. The CDR3 DNA reads TGCGCCAGCAGGGATACAGGGGGACTAGCGGGAGGGATCTACGTGCAGTACTTC.

This clonotype has at least ten counts. The gene calls are TRBV7-9 and TRBJ1-1; 7 bases are a match to TRBD1. This CDR3 has 14 residues. J gave up 11 bases and V 1 base, and 10 bases lay outside the gene matches. Germline loops: CDR1 SEHNR, CDR2 FQNEAQ (reference sequence). DNA for the CDR3: TGTGCCAGCAGCTTAGTCCACAGGGGCCATACTGCTTTCTTT. It translates to CASSLVHRGHTAFF.

In its sample, this clonotype was seen many times. V usage is TRBV7-2 and J usage is TRBJ2-5, with 11 bases lining up with TRBD2. The CDR3 totals 15 residues. Germline V CDR1 and CDR2: SGHTA, FQGNSA. Losses at the gene ends were 1 base for V and 5 bases for J; bases not matched to a gene: 3. The CDR3 region is CASSLVAGGWETQYF. CDR3 DNA sequence: TGTGCCAGCAGCTTAGTAGCGGGAGGGTGGGAGACCCAGTACTTC.

This clonotype was seen many times. The V call is TRBV7-9, the J call TRBJ1-1; possible D gene TRBD1, 5 bases. The CDR3 contains 13 residues. Germline V gene sequence: CDR1 SEHNR, CDR2 FQNEAQ (reference sequence). Trimming removed 5 bases from V and 3 bases from J, with 10 bases in between. CDR3: CASSPGPHTEAFF. CDR3 sequence (DNA): TGTGCCAGCAGCCCGGGACCGCACACTGAAGCTTTCTTT. Together with reference TRBV7-9 and TRBJ1-1, the CDR3 gives the full variable domain: DTGVSQNPRHKITKRGQNVTFRCDPISEHNRLYWYRQTLGQGPEFLTYFQNEAQLEKSRLLSDRFSAERPKGSFSTLEIQRTEQGDSAMYLCASSPGPHTEAFFGQGTRLTVV.